These T cell receptor beta chains were read from a single sample in a study of T cell responses to AZD1222 COVID-19 vaccine. The repertoire was sequenced with immunoSEQ multiplex PCR; TCRdb's copy has only in-frame clones and lacks some. Of more than 150,000 clones in the sample, 70% to 90% were seen once. The sequencing here drew on peripheral blood, taken on day 0 of AZD1222 vaccination. The source of these receptors is an adult in good health. CDR3s include the opening cysteine and the closing phenylalanine or tryptophan. The order of the fields is J gene, clone size, D gene, V gene, CDR3 protein, CDR3 DNA. A D gene is named only where the DNA matches it firmly. Clone size, where shown, is once, few, many, or a class for clones that have expanded.

>TRBJ1-2|.|TRBD1|TRBV20-1
CSASLLTGNADYGYTF
TGCAGTGCCAGTTTGCTGACAGGGAATGCGGACTATGGCTACACCTTC
>TRBJ1-5|.|TRBD1|TRBV18
CASSPDRVGQPQHF
TGTGCCAGCTCACCCGACAGGGTGGGTCAGCCCCAGCATTTT
>TRBJ1-4|.|TRBD1|TRBV6-5
CASTDGPGGGEKLFF
TGTGCCAGCACCGACGGACCAGGGGGCGGCGAAAAACTGTTTTTT
>TRBJ2-3|.|.|TRBV5-1
CASSLTKGADTQYF
TGCGCCAGCAGCTTGACCAAGGGGGCAGATACGCAGTATTTT
>TRBJ2-1|.|.|TRBV18
CASSPLPSVPYSYNEQFF
TGTGCCAGCTCACCCCTCCCCAGCGTTCCCTACTCCTACAATGAGCAGTTCTTC
>TRBJ2-7|.|.|TRBV27
CASSLLGGAIDEQYF
TGTGCCAGCAGTTTATTGGGGGGGGCAATCGACGAGCAGTACTTC
>TRBJ2-7|few|.|TRBV28
CASSRLDGEQYF
TGTGCCAGCAGCCGCCTAGACGGCGAGCAGTACTTC
>TRBJ2-5|.|TRBD1|TRBV7-9
CASRRTGGIETQYF
TGTGCCAGCAGGCGGACAGGGGGCATCGAGACCCAGTACTTC
>TRBJ2-2|.|.|TRBV5-1
CASSLATDTGELFF
TGCGCCAGCAGCTTGGCTACAGATACCGGGGAGCTGTTTTTT
>TRBJ2-1|.|.|TRBV7-3
CASSLRRGDLNNEQFF
TGTGCCAGCAGCTTAAGAAGAGGGGACTTAAACAATGAGCAGTTCTTC
>TRBJ1-5|.|.|TRBV6-5
CASKPPGVSNQPQHF
TGTGCCAGCAAACCTCCCGGTGTTAGCAATCAGCCCCAGCATTTT
>TRBJ2-3|.|TRBD2|TRBV24-1
CATSPPGLGQSDTQYF
TGTGCCACCTCCCCCCCTGGACTAGGCCAATCAGATACGCAGTATTTT
>TRBJ1-5|.|.|TRBV6-5
CASSYSWGPGNQPQHF
TGTGCCAGCAGTTACTCGTGGGGCCCAGGCAATCAGCCCCAGCATTTT
>TRBJ1-5|once|.|TRBV23-1
CASSQKWLWQKDNQPQHF
TGCGCCAGCAGTCAGAAATGGTTGTGGCAGAAAGACAATCAGCCCCAGCATTTT
>TRBJ2-1|.|.|TRBV10-3
CAISEMDAEQFF
TGTGCCATCAGTGAGATGGATGCTGAGCAGTTCTTC
>TRBJ2-1|.|.|TRBV24-1
CATSDFVSPADNEQFF
TGTGCCACCAGTGATTTTGTCTCCCCAGCGGACAATGAGCAGTTCTTC
>TRBJ1-3|once|.|TRBV14
CASSLNSGNTIYF
TGTGCCAGCAGCCTAAACTCTGGAAACACCATATATTTT
>TRBJ1-2|.|TRBD1|TRBV10-3
CAISGTGMNYGYTF
TGTGCCATCAGTGGGACAGGGATGAACTATGGCTACACCTTC
>TRBJ1-1|.|.|TRBV6-1
CASSDYQGMNTEAFF
TGTGCCAGCAGTGATTATCAGGGAATGAACACTGAAGCTTTCTTT
>TRBJ1-5|.|TRBD1|TRBV6-2/TRBV6-3
CASSYRGRSGNQPQHF
TGTGCCAGCAGTTACAGGGGGCGATCGGGCAATCAGCCCCAGCATTTT
>TRBJ1-5|.|.|TRBV7-8
CASSFRDQPQHF
TGTGCCAGCAGCTTTAGGGATCAGCCCCAGCATTTT
>TRBJ2-7|.|.|TRBV5-1
CASSLLPYEQYF
TGCGCCAGCAGCTTGTTACCCTACGAGCAGTACTTC
>TRBJ1-2|.|TRBD1|TRBV19
CASSIIFDRGDYGYTF
TGTGCCAGTAGTATCATTTTCGACAGGGGGGACTATGGCTACACCTTC
>TRBJ2-4|.|.|TRBV10-3
CAISEGGLAKNIQYF
TGTGCCATCAGTGAGGGGGGATTAGCCAAAAACATTCAGTACTTC
>TRBJ1-6|.|.|TRBV30
CAWSVGQSASPLHF
TGTGCCTGGAGTGTCGGGCAGTCGGCTTCACCCCTCCACTTT
>TRBJ2-5|.|.|TRBV20-1
CSAPQAGTQYF
TGCAGTGCCCCACAAGCGGGGACCCAGTACTTC
>TRBJ2-7|.|TRBD2|TRBV27
CASSLTRGSSYEQYF
TGTGCCAGCAGTTTAACGCGGGGGAGCTCCTACGAGCAGTACTTC
>TRBJ1-1|.|.|TRBV10-1
CASSDLTYTEAFF
TGCGCCAGCAGTGACCTGACTTACACTGAAGCTTTCTTT
>TRBJ2-3|.|.|TRBV5-1
CASSFHGGPLDTQYF
TGCGCCAGCAGCTTCCATGGCGGGCCCCTGGATACGCAGTATTTT
>TRBJ2-5|.|.|TRBV30
CAWNSGQETQYF
TGTGCCTGGAACAGCGGCCAAGAGACCCAGTACTTC
>TRBJ2-6|once|TRBD1|TRBV27
CASTFRQGFTGANVLTF
TGTGCCAGCACTTTCAGACAGGGGTTCACTGGGGCCAACGTCCTGACTTTC
>TRBJ2-1|once|.|TRBV7-6
CASSPRSSYNEQFF
TGTGCCAGCAGCCCCCGGAGCTCCTACAATGAGCAGTTCTTC
>TRBJ2-7|.|.|TRBV14
CASSYIGQVNEQYF
TGTGCCAGCAGCTATATCGGACAAGTTAACGAGCAGTACTTC
>TRBJ2-7|.|.|TRBV7-9
CASSSGTTEQYF
TGTGCCAGCAGCTCCGGAACTACCGAGCAGTACTTC
>TRBJ2-7|.|TRBD2|TRBV7-3
CASSPRTSGTNEQYF
TGTGCCAGCAGCCCACGGACTAGCGGGACCAACGAGCAGTACTTC
>TRBJ1-1|.|.|TRBV11-2
CASSSLWRGQNTEAFF
TGTGCCAGCAGCTCACTATGGCGGGGACAGAACACTGAAGCTTTCTTT
>TRBJ1-3|.|.|TRBV10-1
CASSDSSTLGNTIYF
TGCGCCAGCAGTGACTCTTCTACCCTTGGAAACACCATATATTTT
>TRBJ2-2|.|.|TRBV10-2
CASTTASTGELFF
TGCGCCAGCACCACCGCCTCTACCGGGGAGCTGTTTTTT
>TRBJ2-1|few|TRBD2|TRBV6-2/TRBV6-3
CASSSGTSGVYNEQFF
TGTGCCAGCAGTTCCGGGACTAGCGGGGTGTACAATGAGCAGTTCTTC
>TRBJ2-7|.|TRBD2|TRBV7-9
CASRRTGASGRAVSWEQYF
TGTGCCAGCAGACGAACTGGGGCTAGCGGGAGGGCCGTCTCGTGGGAGCAGTACTTC
>TRBJ1-2|.|.|TRBV6-5
CASRSHGQSYGYTF
TGTGCCAGCAGGAGTCATGGACAGAGCTATGGCTACACCTTC
>TRBJ2-7|.|.|TRBV27
CASSSGNSYEQYF
TGTGCCAGCAGTTCGGGCAACTCCTACGAGCAGTACTTC
>TRBJ1-6|.|.|TRBV6-1
CASSDLRAGAAPLHF
TGTGCCAGCAGTGACCTTCGGGCGGGGGCCGCACCCCTCCACTTT
>TRBJ1-5|.|.|TRBV9
CASSPSRGVGQPQHF
TGTGCCAGCAGCCCGAGTAGGGGGGTCGGCCAGCCCCAGCATTTT
>TRBJ1-1|.|TRBD1|TRBV4-2
CATSETGGADTEAFF
TGTGCCACCTCCGAGACAGGGGGCGCGGACACTGAAGCTTTCTTT
>TRBJ2-2|.|TRBD2|TRBV3-1/TRBV3-2
CASSPGLAGITGELFF
TGTGCCAGCAGCCCGGGACTAGCGGGAATCACCGGGGAGCTGTTTTTT
>TRBJ2-2|.|.|TRBV24-1
CATSDGFRGPGELFF
TGTGCCACCAGTGACGGGTTCCGGGGCCCTGGGGAGCTGTTTTTT
>TRBJ2-5|.|.|TRBV7-3
CASSKTGTSPGETQYF
TGTGCCAGCAGCAAAACCGGGACAAGCCCAGGTGAGACCCAGTACTTC
>TRBJ1-6|.|.|TRBV18
CASSPSLNSPLHF
TGTGCCAGCTCACCTTCCCTAAATTCACCCCTCCACTTT
>TRBJ1-3|.|.|TRBV19
CASSTLARGAGNTIYF
TGTGCCAGTAGTACCCTCGCGAGAGGGGCTGGAAACACCATATATTTT